The text below deals with one TCR beta chain. The CDR3 runs to 14 residues. Trimming cost V 5 bases and J 2 bases; bases outside gene matches: 3. CDR1 and CDR2 (germline): MDHEN, SYDVKM. Individuals aged about 18 to 95 years were recruited from around 22 US areas. Donors of Cohort 3 who recovered were those that had two negative PCRs, clearance, or symptom resolution. This entry belongs to a study of blood T cell repertoires in COVID-19. Across the study: From T cells, B-cell-depleted T cells, or PBMCs came the material, which was cDNA or gDNA.

Under the authors' procedure: From reference gene primer amplification, estimates of nucleated cell counts were derived. Only in-frame clones appear in the TCRdb table, and some are missing; sequencing was by immunoSEQ multiplex PCR. That table is the source of V, J and clone size, and D and trimming were worked out from the DNA. The table records 250,000 to 300,000 clones, 80% to 85% of them present only once. Sequenced sample: PBMCs or T cells enriched from blood (not recorded which). The receptor was derived from a man aged 45-60 years who had recovered from COVID-19. The chain couples TRBV28 to TRBJ2-7, with 10 positions matching TRBD1. This chain's CDR3 is CASSAGTGAYEQYF. CDR3 DNA: TGTGCCAGCAGTGCCGGGACAGGGGCCTACGAGCAGTACTTC.